The 5 T cell receptor beta chains presented below share a single source sample, sequenced in a study of human T cells and chemical hapten exposure. Time point meaning: patch test 1, 2 weeks after DPC sensitization. The sample's treatment: therapeutic diphenylcyclopropenone sensitization with weekly scalp DPC. TCRdb reanalysed the RACE reads using MiXCR and keeps one entry per CDR3 protein. The profile shows 180,000 or so distinct CDR3 sequences, about 14% of them singletons. The sample consisted of whole blood, taken in connection with sensitization to the hapten diphenylcyclopropenone (DPC). These receptors were collected from a woman aged 30 to 39 with alopecia areata. Some clones in this sample may be carry-over from other donors' samples.

This clonotype was counted a few times. This chain links TRBV13 with TRBJ1-1; TRBD1 might be the D (6 bases). CDR3 length equals 11 residues. Germline-derived CDR1 and CDR2 are PRHDT and FYEKMQ (reference sequence). V lost 0 bases to trimming and J lost 10 bases, with 6 bases between them. The chain's CDR3 is CASSLGGAAFF. In DNA, the CDR3 is TGTGCCAGCAGCTTAGGGGGGGCAGCTTTCTTT.

In the case of this clonotype: As the CDR3 is not closed by the conserved phenylalanine or tryptophan, this likely results from a read error. V usage is TRBV19 and J usage is TRBJ2-5; weak D call: TRBD2 (6 bases). The CDR3 totals 16 residues. V lost 3 bases, J lost 1 base, and 15 bases lay in between. Germline V gives CDR1 LNHDA, CDR2 SQIVND (reference sequence). DNA of the CDR3: TGTGCCAGTAGTATCGATCCCAGGAGGGGCCAAGAGACCCAGTACTCC. It encodes CASSIDPRRGQETQYS.

V gene TRBV12-3 or TRBV12-4 combines with J gene TRBJ1-5; 7 nucleotides agree with TRBD1. J gave up 5 bases and V 6 bases, and 7 bases lay outside the gene matches. This CDR3 is 14 amino acids long. Here the CDR3 DNA reads TGTGCCAGCAGGGTAGGGGGCTTCGATCAGCCCCAGCATTTT. Its translation is CASRVGGFDQPQHF.

The V and J genes are TRBV12-5 and TRBJ1-1; D is ambiguous. V shed 7 bases and J shed 3 bases, with 12 bases lying between them. In germline, CDR1 is LGHNT, CDR2 FRNRAP. The CDR3 has 13 amino acids. The CDR3 DNA follows: TGTGCTAGTGACCTTTTGGAGGACACTGAAGCTTTCTTT. This sequence encodes CASDLLEDTEAFF.

Notes on this clonotype: A much larger clone lies one base from this, so it may be a read error. This chain uses TRBV6-2 or TRBV6-3 with TRBJ2-1; the D gene is possibly TRBD2 (7 bases). V lost 5 bases, J lost 0 bases, and 11 bases lay in between. The length of the CDR3 is 15 residues. CDR1 and CDR2 from the germline V gene are MNHEY and SVGEGT. CDR3 protein: CASSTRGGSYNEQFF. The CDR3 coding sequence is TGTGCCAGCAGTACAAGGGGGGGCTCCTACAATGAGCAGTTCTTC.